This T cell receptor beta chain originates from a study of T cells after yellow fever vaccination. Study-wide background: SMART-Seq v4 Ultra Low Input prepared the low-cell-number fractions. Study-wide points: Among primary-vaccination clones, most reappeared after the booster, at 96% for CD4 and around 91% for CD8. Overlap between CD4 and CD8 compartments was detected for a small share of clonotypes.

TCRdb called the 5' RACE reads again in MiXCR, with one record for every CDR3 protein. The profile covers 300,000 to 350,000 distinct CDR3 sequences, with approximately 4% appearing a single time and roughly 21% taken by the ten largest. Many counts were recorded for this clonotype. The antigen remains unidentified. Germline V gives CDR1 SGHTA, CDR2 FQGNSA. V was trimmed by 5 bases and J by 1 base, leaving 15 bases between them. The CDR3 is 15 amino acids. The TCR was taken from a man in his late teens or twenties who received the YFV17D yellow fever vaccine. The sequencing here drew on PBMCs, taken 15 days after the yellow fever booster vaccination. The chain recombines TRBV7-2 with TRBJ2-7; D gene ambiguous. The CDR3 is CASSPRRVTSYEQYF. In DNA form, the CDR3 reads TGTGCCAGCAGCCCCCGAAGGGTAACTTCCTACGAGCAGTACTTC.